The next 26 T cell receptor beta chains were all read from a single sample in a study of shared clonotypes between healthy human individuals. This table comes from immunoSEQ multiplex PCR, and its TCRdb copy is limited to in-frame clones, with some not included. This sample has some 650,000 clones, with around 97% found just once. Sequenced material: naive CD4+ T cells sorted from blood. Stated subset: CD45RA+ positively selected. These receptors originate from a woman under 40 in good health.

The CDR3 protein is CASSRGTENYGYTF. In DNA, the CDR3 is TGTGCCAGTAGTCGCGGGACAGAGAACTATGGCTACACCTTC. V is TRBV19 and J is TRBJ1-2, with 7 bases fitting TRBD1. With V trimmed by 5 bases and J by 2 bases, 5 bases remained unmatched. In germline, CDR1 is LNHDA, CDR2 SQIVND (reference sequence). The CDR3 is 14 amino acids. Drawing the rest from reference TRBV19 and TRBJ1-2, the complete variable domain is DGGITQSPKYLFRKEGQNVTLSCEQNLNHDAMYWYRQDPGQGLRLIYYSQIVNDFQKGDIAEGYSVSREKKESFPLTVTSAQKNPTAFYLCASSRGTENYGYTFGSGTRLTVV.

The chain carries TRBV28 and TRBJ1-5, with a possible D match to TRBD1 (5 bases). CDR1 and CDR2 from the germline V gene are MDHEN and SYDVKM. This CDR3 has 16 amino acids. The germline V and J ends were trimmed by 4 bases and 4 bases, with 17 bases remaining between them. CDR3 in amino acids: CASSSAGSPMNQPQHF. As DNA, the CDR3 is TGTGCCAGCAGTTCCGCAGGGAGCCCGATGAATCAGCCCCAGCATTTT.

The rearrangement joins TRBV28 to TRBJ2-7, with D perhaps matching TRBD1 (5 bases). CDR1 and CDR2 from the germline V gene are MDHEN and SYDVKM. This CDR3 spans 13 amino acids. The V and J ends lost 2 bases and 9 bases respectively, with 14 bases between them. The CDR3 DNA is TGTGCCAGCAGTTTACAGGTTTGGCAGGGGCAGTACTTC. Residues: CASSLQVWQGQYF.

V usage is TRBV28 and J usage is TRBJ2-7, with 11 bases aligning to TRBD2. V lost 5 bases to trimming and J lost 3 bases; unmatched junction nucleotides: 18. The CDR3 runs 19 residues. Germline lookup yields CDR1 MDHEN and CDR2 SYDVKM. The CDR3 is CASSTTTTGTSGHIYEQYF. DNA for the CDR3: TGTGCCAGCAGTACCACAACCACCGGGACTAGCGGCCACATCTACGAGCAGTACTTC.

The V call is TRBV18, the J call TRBJ2-5, with TRBD2 matching over 8 bases. This CDR3 has 18 amino acids. J was trimmed by 1 base and V by 3 bases; bases with no gene match: 13. CDR1 KGHSH and CDR2 LQKENI come from the germline V gene. The CDR3 spells CASSPQSPGLGGQETQYF. The CDR3 coding sequence is TGTGCCAGCTCACCTCAGTCCCCGGGACTAGGGGGCCAAGAGACCCAGTACTTC.

The V and J genes are TRBV19 and TRBJ1-5; TRBD1 aligns across 9 bases. Germline lookup yields CDR1 LNHDA and CDR2 SQIVND (reference sequence). J was trimmed by 5 bases and V by 8 bases; bases with no gene match: 7. The CDR3 has 14 amino acids. The CDR3, as DNA: TGTGCCAGTTCGGGACAGGGTGTTTATCAGCCCCAGCATTTT. Amino acid sequence: CASSGQGVYQPQHF.

A remark on this clone: Within the sample, other DNA sequences also encode this same CDR3. V usage is TRBV28 and J usage is TRBJ2-2; D may be TRBD1 (5 bases). V dropped 2 bases and J dropped 4 bases, with 8 bases sitting between them. CDR3 length: 14 residues. Germline V gene sequence: CDR1 MDHEN, CDR2 SYDVKM. This CDR3 reads CASSLPGSTGELFF. The CDR3 DNA reads TGTGCCAGCAGTTTACCAGGGTCCACCGGGGAGCTGTTTTTT. Supplemented by reference TRBV28 and TRBJ2-2, the full variable domain reads DVKVTQSSRYLVKRTGEKVFLECVQDMDHENMFWYRQDPGLGLRLIYFSYDVKMKEKGDIPEGYSVSREKKERFSLILESASTNQTSMYLCASSLPGSTGELFFGEGSRLTVL.

This rearrangement joins TRBV9 to TRBJ2-3; 10 bases are shared with TRBD2. V lost 0 bases and J lost 5; bases outside the gene matches: 6. The CDR3 is 16 residues long. Germline loops: CDR1 SGDLS, CDR2 YYNGEE. CDR3 DNA sequence: TGTGCCAGCAGCGTAGAGGGTAGCGGGAGGATAGATACGCAGTATTTT. Translated: CASSVEGSGRIDTQYF.

The CDR3 coding sequence is TGTGCCGGTAGCGGGCCCACCGGGGAGCTGTTTTTT. Its protein is CAGSGPTGELFF. The chain is built from TRBV6-1 and TRBJ2-2; 7 bases map to TRBD2. The CDR3 length is 12 residues. Germline lookup yields CDR1 MNHNS and CDR2 SASEGT. The trim removed 11 bases at V and 4 bases at J, leaving 4 bases unmatched.

This sequence joins TRBV9 and TRBJ2-3; 14 nucleotides align to TRBD2. There are 16 residues in the CDR3. V gave up 4 bases and J gave up 4 bases; unmatched junction bases: 5. CDR1 is SGDLS and CDR2 is YYNGEE in the germline V gene. CDR3 amino acids: CASSPGTSGSADTQYF. CDR3 nucleotides: TGTGCCAGCAGCCCCGGGACTAGCGGGAGCGCAGATACGCAGTATTTT.

The chain couples TRBV28 to TRBJ2-7, with no clear D. Looked up from germline, CDR1 is MDHEN and CDR2 is SYDVKM. The V and J ends lost 6 bases and 0 bases respectively, with 3 bases between them. The CDR3 consists of 11 residues. CDR3 bases: TGTGCCAGCAGACTCTCCTACGAGCAGTACTTC. Translating gives CASRLSYEQYF. Looking up the rest from reference TRBV28 and TRBJ2-7 gives the full variable domain: DVKVTQSSRYLVKRTGEKVFLECVQDMDHENMFWYRQDPGLGLRLIYFSYDVKMKEKGDIPEGYSVSREKKERFSLILESASTNQTSMYLCASRLSYEQYFGPGTRLTVT.

CDR3 DNA: TGTGCCAGCAGGGGTGCGGGAGCTCCTAAAGAGACCCAGTACTTC. It specifies CASRGAGAPKETQYF. The rearrangement uses TRBV28 and TRBJ2-5, with 7 bases aligning to TRBD2. This CDR3 has 15 amino acids. Germline V CDR1 and CDR2: MDHEN, SYDVKM. V was clipped by 6 bases and J by 3 bases; unmatched bases: 10.

The V and J genes are TRBV4-2 and TRBJ1-1; no reliable D call. Looked up from germline, CDR1 is LGHNA and CDR2 is YNFKEQ. V lost 0 bases to trimming and J lost 4 bases, with 15 bases between them. CDR3 length: 16 amino acids. The CDR3, as DNA: TGTGCCAGCAGCCAAGATGTAACGGGTGGGAGCACTGAAGCTTTCTTT. This sequence encodes CASSQDVTGGSTEAFF.

The chain recombines TRBV7-2 with TRBJ2-7; 10 bases map to TRBD2. This CDR3 comprises 16 residues. V dropped 5 bases and J dropped 9; count of bases not matched to a gene: 16. Germline CDR1 is SGHTA and CDR2 is FQGNSA. This chain's CDR3 is CASSNPGTSALLGQYF. The DNA for the CDR3 is TGTGCCAGCAGCAATCCCGGGACTAGCGCCCTTCTGGGGCAGTACTTC.

The chain recombines TRBV28 with TRBJ1-2; perhaps TRBD1 as D (6 bases). The CDR3 totals 16 residues. Trimming took 4 bases from V and 9 from J, leaving 24 bases between them. CDR1 is MDHEN, CDR2 SYDVKM, per germline. CDR3 loop: CASSSQSLGAYSSYTF. The CDR3 nucleotides are TGTGCCAGCAGTTCTCAGAGCCTGGGGGCCTACTCTAGCTACACCTTC.

The chain is built from TRBV28 and TRBJ2-7; D might be TRBD2 (6 bases). Per germline, CDR1 MDHEN and CDR2 SYDVKM. Deletions cut 7 bases from V and 3 bases from J, with 16 bases between. The CDR3 runs 14 residues. This CDR3 reads CASTTTNGGYEQYF. In nucleotides, the CDR3 is TGTGCCAGCACGACAACCAACGGGGGCTACGAGCAGTACTTC.

Concerning this clone: Additional DNA sequences in this sample encode the identical CDR3. The chain links TRBV5-1 to TRBJ2-2; possible D gene TRBD1, 6 bases. V was shortened by 2 bases and J by 0 bases, with 8 bases between the two germline ends. The germline gives CDR1 SGHRS, CDR2 YFSETQ. The CDR3 runs to 15 residues. Here the CDR3 reads CASSLQGSNTGELFF. As DNA, the CDR3 is TGCGCCAGCAGCTTACAGGGCTCGAACACCGGGGAGCTGTTTTTT.

This chain joins TRBV27 and TRBJ2-2; 7 nucleotides agree with TRBD1. The CDR3 has 16 residues. Germline lookup yields CDR1 MNHEY and CDR2 SMNVEV (reference sequence). J lost 2 bases, V lost 5 bases, and 8 bases had no gene match. The CDR3 is CASSPRQGINTGELFF. In DNA, the CDR3 is TGTGCCAGCAGTCCCAGACAGGGTATAAACACCGGGGAGCTGTTTTTT.

The CDR3 here is CASSRTLMNTGELFF. The DNA of the CDR3 is TGTGCCAGTAGTAGGACTCTAATGAACACCGGGGAGCTGTTTTTT. The chain is built from TRBV19 and TRBJ2-2, with D possibly TRBD2 on 5 matching bases. From germline, CDR1 is LNHDA and CDR2 SQIVND (reference sequence). The V end lost 4 bases, the J end lost 1 base, and 10 bases lay between the germline ends. This CDR3 is 15 amino acids long. Drawing the rest from reference TRBV19 and TRBJ2-2, the complete variable domain is DGGITQSPKYLFRKEGQNVTLSCEQNLNHDAMYWYRQDPGQGLRLIYYSQIVNDFQKGDIAEGYSVSREKKESFPLTVTSAQKNPTAFYLCASSRTLMNTGELFFGEGSRLTVL.

The chain employs TRBV19 and TRBJ2-5; D possibly matches TRBD1 or TRBD2 (5 bases each). Germline loops: CDR1 LNHDA, CDR2 SQIVND (reference sequence). The length of the CDR3 is 15 residues. V lost 4 bases, J lost 3 bases, and 15 bases lay in between. CDR3 in amino acids: CASSTLGRVKETQYF. The CDR3, as DNA: TGTGCCAGTAGTACACTAGGCAGGGTAAAAGAGACCCAGTACTTC.

The genes are TRBV29-1 and TRBJ2-3; TRBD2 matches 9 bases. J lost 6 bases, V lost 8 bases, and 9 bases had no gene match. From germline, CDR1 is SQVTM and CDR2 ANQGSEA. This CDR3 has 13 amino acids. The CDR3 nucleotides are TGCAGCTCACCGGGACTAGCAGCTGATACGCAGTATTTT. Protein: CSSPGLAADTQYF.

The V and J genes are TRBV5-1 and TRBJ1-2; TRBD1 might be the D (5 bases). The germline V gene encodes CDR1 SGHRS and CDR2 YFSETQ. The ends were cut back, 0 bases at V and 4 bases at J, with 10 bases in the middle. The CDR3 spans 14 residues. The CDR3 loop is CASSLGMQGYGYTF. DNA of the CDR3: TGCGCCAGCAGCTTGGGTATGCAGGGCTATGGCTACACCTTC. Complete variable domain (other parts from reference TRBV5-1 and TRBJ1-2): KAGVTQTPRYLIKTRGQQVTLSCSPISGHRSVSWYQQTPGQGLQFLFEYFSETQRNKGNFPGRFSGRQFSNSRSEMNVSTLELGDSALYLCASSLGMQGYGYTFGSGTRLTVV.

This chain connects TRBV6-6 to TRBJ2-7, with 9 bases fitting TRBD1. CDR3 length equals 15 residues. Germline values: CDR1 MNHNY, CDR2 SVGAGI (reference sequence). V shed 6 bases and J 0 bases; nucleotides not matched to a gene: 6. CDR3 amino acids: CASSQGQGRSYEQYF. The CDR3 DNA reads TGTGCCAGCAGCCAGGGACAGGGACGCTCCTACGAGCAGTACTTC.

CDR3 protein: CASTAGLAGGGELFF. The DNA for the CDR3 is TGTGCCAGCACCGCGGGACTAGCGGGGGGCGGGGAGCTGTTTTTT. This sequence joins TRBV27 and TRBJ2-2; TRBD2 agrees at 15 bases. The CDR3 has 15 residues. The ends lost 7 bases at V and 7 bases at J; junction bases unmatched: 4. From germline, CDR1 is MNHEY and CDR2 SMNVEV (reference sequence).

The chain couples TRBV7-3 to TRBJ2-3, with a tentative D call TRBD1 (5 bases). The CDR3 is 13 residues long. Trimming took 2 bases from V and 5 from J, leaving 8 bases between them. Germline V gives CDR1 SGHTA, CDR2 FQGTGA. Here the CDR3 DNA reads TGTGCCAGCAGCTTAGCGCAGGGAGATACGCAGTATTTT. The encoded protein is CASSLAQGDTQYF.

The chain links TRBV6-5 to TRBJ1-1; D call uncertain. The CDR3 runs 14 residues. Germline V gives CDR1 MNHEY, CDR2 SVGAGI. Between the trimmed V and J ends, which lost 3 bases and 0 bases, there was a span of 8 bases. This CDR3 reads CASSYRQMNTEAFF. Written as DNA, the CDR3 is TGTGCCAGCAGTTATCGGCAGATGAACACTGAAGCTTTCTTT.